The T cell receptor (beta chain) described here comes from a study of T cell responses to AZD1222 COVID-19 vaccine. Study-level points and caveats: There were mostly white British donors and more females than males, and clonal diversity was possibly underestimated. Only six or seven AZD1222 recipients tested seropositive at baseline. Researchers report vaccine-associated CD4 TCRs spanning spike, with dominance at 160-218 and 743-854.

Points on this clone: Antigen: not known.

The method was immunoSEQ multiplex PCR; TCRdb's version includes in-frame clones alone and lacks a portion of them. Counted here are some 60,000 clones, about 80% occurring once; the ten biggest clones make up 3.5% to 4.5%. The CDR3 spans 12 residues. Deletions cut 5 bases from V and 3 bases from J, with 4 bases between. CDR1 is SGHNT and CDR2 is YENEEA in the germline V gene. The sequence came from an adult who received the AZD1222 COVID-19 vaccine. This chain connects TRBV11-3 to TRBJ2-2; D not resolved. The material sequenced was peripheral blood, taken 28 days after the second AZD1222 dose. CDR3 DNA sequence: TGTGCCAGCAGCCGTTACACCGGGGAGCTGTTTTTT. This sequence encodes CASSRYTGELFF. The entire variable domain, with the rest obtained from reference TRBV11-3 and TRBJ2-2, is as follows: EAGVVQSPRYKIIEKKQPVAFWCNPISGHNTLYWYLQNLGQGPELLIRYENEEAVDDSQLPKDRFSAERLKGVDSTLKIQPAELGDSAVYLCASSRYTGELFFGEGSRLTVL.